Here is one T cell receptor beta chain with its context. Its cognate antigen has yet to be identified. Per-nucleotide qualities are absent, and no much larger clonotype sits a single base away. TCRbeta CDR3 regions were amplified from genomic DNA by means of the immunoSEQ Assay, a bias-controlled multiplex PCR. The paper's processing steps were these. Nucleated cell counts per sample were estimated from amplification of reference gene primers within the assay. Sequence reads were collapsed and filtered to measure the absolute abundance of every unique TCRbeta CDR3 rearrangement. For each sample, productive Simpson clonality was calculated by taking the square root of Simpson's diversity index across productive rearrangements. TCRdb's version of the immuneACCESS table is confined to in-frame rearrangements and falls short of the full clone set. An unresolved V gene accounts for under half of the shortfall where checked; the remainder is of unknown origin. That table furnishes V, J and clone size, whereas the DNA furnished D and trimming. Recorded for this sample are 200,000 to 250,000 clones; approximately 87% of them occurred a single time. Over 3% of the sample is held by the ten biggest clonotypes.

This sample was taken from a study of blood T cell repertoires in COVID-19 (dated by TCRdb to 2020 to 2021). Regarding the study in general: ImmuneRACE Cohort 3 recovered participants were defined by two consecutive negative NP/OP PCR tests, healthcare professional clearance, or symptom resolution. Collaborator samples came from the United States, Italy and Spain and covered acute and convalescent phases of COVID-19. The material from the prospective study consisted of cDNA or gDNA derived from T cells, B-cell-depleted T cells, or PBMCs. Subjects who had been exposed to COVID-19, were actively infected with it, or had recovered from it provided the deeply sampled blood TCRbeta repertoires that made up the dataset. A freely available public database, intended as a resource for researchers studying the immune response to SARS-CoV-2, is where the repertoires were released. Samples came from the ongoing ImmuneRACE study (first 160 participants) plus 1,254 subjects from 6 global collaborators. A de-identified subject ID, COVID-19 status, age in years and sex were almost always included in the sample metadata. Where HLA class I and class II types were available, the types were taken from metadata supplied by the sample provider, not from assay-based typing. What the research found in general, with its limitations: How much clinical and demographic metadata was included differed by source and by participant, and the metadata was provided uncurated.

Participants in the prospective study were aged about 18 to 95 years, lived in approximately 26 United States geographic areas, and enrolled through a virtual design. Cohort assignment in the prospective study relied on participant-reported clinical history from a screening survey and a study questionnaire. In the prospective study, whole blood, serum and a nasopharyngeal or oropharyngeal swab were collected from each participant by mobile phlebotomists. Participants in the prospective study had the option to provide additional blood draws and questionnaires over an approximately two-month period. Before DNA extraction, blood samples from the prospective study were shipped at room temperature or frozen. From the cysteine up to the phenylalanine, the CDR3 has a length of 13 residues. Kept here is only the CDR3 DNA, which spans 39 bases and is read in frame from base 1. V is reduced by 8 bases and J by 7 bases, leaving a spacing of 15 bases between them.

The source is a woman between 45 and 65 years old in a cohort exposed to, infected with or recovered from COVID-19 (not recorded which). Recombination joined TRBV12-3 or TRBV12-4 with TRBJ1-5; possibly the D gene is TRBD1, per 5 matching bases. Material: PBMCs or T cells enriched from blood (not recorded which). The CDR3 reads CASVRQGDQPQHF. The nucleotide sequence reads as follows: TGTGCCAGCGTACGGCAGGGCGACCAGCCCCAGCATTTT.